A single sample is the source of the 21 T cell receptor beta chains below, sequenced in a study of shared T cell receptors in the human thymus. TCRdb's table, derived via immunoSEQ multiplex PCR, lists solely in-frame clones and lacks some. In the table there are about 660,000 clones, 88% of which are singletons. These same records also appear under a second study, on human thymus T cells.

Sequenced input: thymocytes. These receptors were taken from a boy under two years old with a congenital heart defect.

The V call is TRBV9, the J call TRBJ2-1; D perhaps matches TRBD1 (5 bases). There are 13 residues in the CDR3. Germline CDR1 SGDLS, CDR2 YYNGEE. The V and J ends lost 1 base and 6 bases respectively, with 8 bases between them. The DNA of the CDR3 is TGTGCCAGCAGCGTATCCAGGGCCAATGAGCAGTTCTTC. Translated: CASSVSRANEQFF.

V usage is TRBV7-2 and J usage is TRBJ2-7, with 12 bases fitting TRBD2. There are 17 residues in the CDR3. From germline, CDR1 is SGHTA and CDR2 FQGNSA. With V trimmed by 5 bases and J by 9 bases, 17 bases remained unmatched. In DNA form, the CDR3 reads TGTGCCAGCAGCCGACGAGGGACTAGCGGGTGGCCCGAAGCGCAGTACTTC. It is translated as CASSRRGTSGWPEAQYF.

The J gene is TRBJ1-4, the V gene TRBV7-2; D might be TRBD1 (5 bases). The V end was cut by 0 bases, the J end by 6 bases, with 14 bases between. CDR1 is SGHTA and CDR2 is FQGNSA in the germline V gene. The CDR3 totals 16 residues. The CDR3 sequence: CASSLALGGEDEKLFF. In DNA, the CDR3 is TGTGCCAGCAGCTTAGCGTTGGGGGGGGAAGATGAAAAACTGTTTTTT.

The V gene is TRBV9, the J gene TRBJ2-7; 9 bases line up with TRBD2. The CDR3 contains 15 residues. Germline CDR1 SGDLS, CDR2 YYNGEE. Trimming cost V 1 base and J 5 bases; bases outside gene matches: 7. CDR3 coding DNA: TGTGCCAGCAGCGTAAGGGCGGGAGGGCCCCACGAGCAGTACTTC. Protein sequence: CASSVRAGGPHEQYF.

The genes are TRBV28 and TRBJ2-3; 9 positions agree with TRBD2. The CDR3 totals 15 residues. V trimming: 6 bases; J trimming: 3 bases; junction bases outside the gene matches: 7. Germline assignment: CDR1 MDHEN and CDR2 SYDVKM. The CDR3: CASRRGGRETDTQYF. Written as DNA, the CDR3 is TGTGCCAGCAGGCGGGGGGGGCGGGAGACAGATACGCAGTATTTT.

V and J are TRBV25-1 and TRBJ2-1; 7 bases fit TRBD1. The CDR3 runs 18 residues. V gave up 3 bases and J gave up 3 bases; unmatched junction bases: 14. Germline V gene lookup returns CDR1 MGHDK and CDR2 SYGVNS. The CDR3 DNA reads TGTGCCAGCAGTGACATAAAAGACAGGGCCCCGTACTACAATGAGCAGTTCTTC. This gives the protein CASSDIKDRAPYYNEQFF.

J is TRBJ1-1 and V is TRBV11-2; tentative D call: TRBD1 (5 bases). Germline CDR1 SGHAT, CDR2 FQNNGV. The V end was cut by 5 bases, the J end by 1 base, with 14 bases between. The CDR3 spans 15 residues. CDR3 sequence (DNA): TGTGCCAGCAGCGGAGGAGGGGATTCGAACACTGAAGCTTTCTTT. Amino acids: CASSGGGDSNTEAFF.

The chain couples TRBV11-2 to TRBJ2-7; TRBD1 matches at 7 bases. V shed 5 bases, J shed 2 bases, and the junction held 9 bases outside the gene matches. Germline lookup yields CDR1 SGHAT and CDR2 FQNNGV. This CDR3 has 15 residues. CDR3 residues: CASSPGTAETYEQYF. Here the CDR3 DNA reads TGTGCCAGCAGCCCAGGGACAGCCGAGACCTACGAGCAGTACTTC.

The CDR3 spells CASSLASGLPWGTEAFF. In DNA form, the CDR3 reads TGCGCCAGCAGCTTAGCTAGCGGACTCCCTTGGGGCACTGAAGCTTTCTTT. The V gene is TRBV5-1, the J gene TRBJ1-1; D is uncertain. The CDR3 runs 17 residues. Looked up from germline, CDR1 is SGHRS and CDR2 is YFSETQ. The V end lost 2 bases, the J end lost 4 bases, and 21 bases lay between the germline ends.

The rearrangement links TRBV19 to TRBJ2-7; TRBD2 matches at 8 bases. The CDR3 consists of 15 residues. The trim removed 9 bases at V and 0 bases at J, leaving 10 bases unmatched. Germline V lookup: CDR1 LNHDA, CDR2 SQIVND (reference sequence). CDR3 protein: CASSLKAGDSYEQYF. The CDR3, as DNA: TGTGCCAGCTCGTTGAAAGCGGGGGACTCCTACGAGCAGTACTTC. The full variable domain, its missing parts supplied by reference TRBV19 and TRBJ2-7, is DGGITQSPKYLFRKEGQNVTLSCEQNLNHDAMYWYRQDPGQGLRLIYYSQIVNDFQKGDIAEGYSVSREKKESFPLTVTSAQKNPTAFYLCASSLKAGDSYEQYFGPGTRLTVT.

V usage is TRBV5-1 and J usage is TRBJ2-4, with D uncertain. V was shortened by 5 bases and J by 0 bases, with 9 bases between the two germline ends. In germline, CDR1 is SGHRS, CDR2 YFSETQ. This CDR3 has 14 residues. CDR3 protein: CASSSDLAKNIQYF. CDR3 DNA: TGCGCCAGCAGTTCAGACTTAGCCAAAAACATTCAGTACTTC.

The rearrangement joins TRBV27 to TRBJ2-7; TRBD2 aligns across 9 bases. Germline V lookup: CDR1 MNHEY, CDR2 SMNVEV (reference sequence). After removal of 3 bases from V and 3 bases from J, the junction contained 6 bases not matched to a gene. This CDR3 spans 15 amino acids. The chain's CDR3 is CASSFHSGSHYEQYF. In DNA form, the CDR3 reads TGTGCCAGCAGTTTCCATAGCGGGAGTCACTACGAGCAGTACTTC.

The table lists this clone with a count of one. This sequence joins TRBV10-3 and TRBJ2-1; TRBD2 matches at 10 bases. Germline V gives CDR1 ENHRY, CDR2 SYGVKD. There are 14 residues in the CDR3. V shed 8 bases, J shed 5 bases, and the junction held 6 bases outside the gene matches. The CDR3 DNA is TGTGCCATCTCTGGGACTAGCGCTAACAATGAGCAGTTCTTC. Its protein is CAISGTSANNEQFF.

The chain couples TRBV5-4 to TRBJ1-4; D unresolved. This CDR3 is built from 13 residues. CDR1 is SGHNT and CDR2 is YYREEE in the germline V gene (reference sequence). Trimming left V 4 bases short and J 5 bases short, with 9 bases between. The DNA of the CDR3 is TGTGCCAGCAGCCGACGGGAAAATGAAAAACTGTTTTTT. Encoded protein: CASSRRENEKLFF.

The genes are TRBV7-2 and TRBJ1-5; maybe TRBD1 (6 bases). Germline V gene data show CDR1 as SGHTA and CDR2 as FQGNSA. This CDR3 contains 15 residues. The V end lost 5 bases, the J end lost 6 bases, and 17 bases lay between the germline ends. The CDR3 reads CASSPRRGAGQPQHF. CDR3 DNA: TGTGCCAGCAGCCCGCGGCGGGGGGCGGGTCAGCCCCAGCATTTT.

The rearrangement joins TRBV5-8 to TRBJ2-1; TRBD2 matches at 13 bases. There are 16 residues in the CDR3. Looked up from germline, CDR1 is SGHTS and CDR2 is YDEGEE. With 3 bases clipped from V and 7 bases from J, the junction kept 7 bases outside the gene matches. The DNA of the CDR3 is TGTGCCAGCAGCTCGGAGGGACTAGCGGGACCGAATGAGCAGTTCTTC. This codes for CASSSEGLAGPNEQFF.

This chain uses TRBV28 with TRBJ1-2; TRBD1 matches at 7 bases. Germline CDR1 reads MDHEN; CDR2 reads SYDVKM. CDR3 length: 14 amino acids. J gave up 4 bases and V 3 bases, and 5 bases lay outside the gene matches. The DNA for the CDR3 is TGTGCCAGCAGTTTGAGGGGGCGCCTCTATGGCTACACCTTC. It specifies CASSLRGRLYGYTF.

The V and J genes are TRBV19 and TRBJ2-1; D gene unclear. This CDR3 has 15 amino acids. Trimming removed 5 bases from V and 2 bases from J, with 13 bases in between. CDR1 is LNHDA, CDR2 SQIVND, per germline (reference sequence). As DNA, the CDR3 is TGTGCCAGTAGTTCTCTTAGGAGCACCTACAATGAGCAGTTCTTC. Translated: CASSSLRSTYNEQFF.

The rearrangement joins TRBV5-1 to TRBJ1-3; 7 bases align to TRBD1. The J segment lost 4 bases and the V segment lost 0 bases, leaving 4 bases of the junction unmatched. The CDR3 length is 15 residues. Per germline, CDR1 SGHRS and CDR2 YFSETQ. The CDR3 sequence is CASSLAGTAGNTIYF. CDR3 sequence (DNA): TGCGCCAGCAGCTTGGCCGGGACAGCGGGAAACACCATATATTTT.

The rearrangement links TRBV14 to TRBJ2-7; 10 nucleotides align to TRBD1. V shed 2 bases and J 6 bases; nucleotides not matched to a gene: 4. The CDR3 has 14 amino acids. Germline CDR1 is SGHDN and CDR2 is FVKESK. CDR3 loop: CASSQRRTGGEQYF. The CDR3 nucleotides read TGTGCCAGCAGCCAACGACGGACAGGGGGCGAGCAGTACTTC.

This chain uses TRBV6-5 with TRBJ2-5; 8 bases match TRBD2. Unmatched junction bases numbered 10, after V lost 2 bases and J lost 5 bases. This CDR3 is built from 16 residues. Germline CDR1 and CDR2: MNHEY and SVGAGI. The CDR3 sequence: CASSYKASGSWETQYF. The CDR3 bases are TGTGCCAGCAGTTACAAGGCCAGCGGGAGCTGGGAGACCCAGTACTTC.